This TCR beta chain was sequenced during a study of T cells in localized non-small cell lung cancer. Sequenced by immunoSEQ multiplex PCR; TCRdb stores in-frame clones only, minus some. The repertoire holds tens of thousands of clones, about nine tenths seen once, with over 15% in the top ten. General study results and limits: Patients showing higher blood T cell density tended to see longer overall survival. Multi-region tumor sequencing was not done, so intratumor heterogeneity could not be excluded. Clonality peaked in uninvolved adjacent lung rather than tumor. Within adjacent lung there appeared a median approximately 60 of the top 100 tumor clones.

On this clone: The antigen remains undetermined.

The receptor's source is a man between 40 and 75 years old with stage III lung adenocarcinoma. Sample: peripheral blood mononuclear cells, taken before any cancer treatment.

The CDR3 DNA follows: TGTGCCAGCAGAGTCGGGACTAGCGGCGGCACAGATACGCAGTATTTT. Amino acids: CASRVGTSGGTDTQYF. The chain couples TRBV6-6 to TRBJ2-3; TRBD2 matches 11 bases. The CDR3 loop spans 16 amino acids. Germline V gene lookup returns CDR1 MNHNY and CDR2 SVGAGI (reference sequence). V was pared by 6 bases and J by 1 base, with 6 bases of the junction left unmatched.